What follows describes a single T cell receptor (beta chain). TCRdb's table, derived via immunoSEQ multiplex PCR, lists solely in-frame clones and lacks some. The table shows roughly 180,000 clones, with approximately 80% occurring only once. This entry belongs to a study of blood T cell repertoires in COVID-19. Background on the study: Whether acute or convalescent, the COVID-19 samples came from the United States, Italy and Spain. T cells, B-cell-depleted T cells, or PBMCs supplied cDNA or gDNA.

CDR1 KGHDR and CDR2 SFDVKD come from the germline V gene. The CDR3 sequence is 11 residues long. V trimming: 11 bases; J trimming: 6 bases; junction bases outside the gene matches: 4. Participants' reported clinical history set cohort assignment. The chain couples TRBV24-1 to TRBJ2-7, with 9 bases lining up with TRBD1. The source of this sequence is a man between 60 and 75 years old who had been exposed to COVID-19. The sample taken for sequencing was PBMCs or T cells enriched from blood (not recorded which). The CDR3 bases are TGTGCCAGCGAACAGGGGGCCGAGCAGTACTTC. Its translation: CASEQGAEQYF.